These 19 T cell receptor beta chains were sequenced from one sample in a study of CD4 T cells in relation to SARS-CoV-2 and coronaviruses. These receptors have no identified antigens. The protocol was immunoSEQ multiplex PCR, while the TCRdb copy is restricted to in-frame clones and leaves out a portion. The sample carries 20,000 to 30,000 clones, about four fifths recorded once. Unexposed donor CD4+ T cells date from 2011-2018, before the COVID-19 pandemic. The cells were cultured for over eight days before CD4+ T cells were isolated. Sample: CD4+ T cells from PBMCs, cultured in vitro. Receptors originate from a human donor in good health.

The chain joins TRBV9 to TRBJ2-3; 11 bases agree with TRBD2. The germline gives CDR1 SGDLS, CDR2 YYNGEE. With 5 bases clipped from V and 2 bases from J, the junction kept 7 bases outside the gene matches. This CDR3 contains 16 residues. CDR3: CASSPPGLAATDTQYF. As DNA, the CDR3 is TGTGCCAGCAGTCCTCCGGGACTAGCGGCCACAGATACGCAGTATTTT.

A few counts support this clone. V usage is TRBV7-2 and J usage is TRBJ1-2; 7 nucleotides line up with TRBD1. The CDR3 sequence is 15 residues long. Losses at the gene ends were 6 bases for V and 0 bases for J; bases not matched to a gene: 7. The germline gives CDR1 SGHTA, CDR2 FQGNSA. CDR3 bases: TGTGCCAGCAGGTGGAGGACAGGAGCTAACTATGGCTACACCTTC. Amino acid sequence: CASRWRTGANYGYTF.

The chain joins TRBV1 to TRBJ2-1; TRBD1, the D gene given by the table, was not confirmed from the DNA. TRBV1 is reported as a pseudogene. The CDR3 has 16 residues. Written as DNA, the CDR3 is TGCACCAGCAGCCCCGGCGGGACAGGCTCCTACAATGAGCAGTTCTTC. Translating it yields CTSSPGGTGSYNEQFF.

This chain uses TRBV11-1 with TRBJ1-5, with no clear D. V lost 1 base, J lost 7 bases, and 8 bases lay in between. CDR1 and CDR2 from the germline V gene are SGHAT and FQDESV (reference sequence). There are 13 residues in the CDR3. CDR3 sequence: CASSLDSGQPQHF. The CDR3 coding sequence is TGTGCCAGCAGCTTAGACTCGGGACAGCCCCAGCATTTT.

This chain's CDR3 is CASSQTLDFSYEQYF. The DNA for the CDR3 is TGCGCCAGCAGCCAGACCCTCGACTTCTCCTACGAGCAGTACTTC. This chain links TRBV5-1 with TRBJ2-7; D is ambiguous. CDR1 SGHRS and CDR2 YFSETQ come from the germline V gene. This CDR3 is built from 15 residues. V dropped 4 bases and J dropped 0 bases, with 14 bases sitting between them.

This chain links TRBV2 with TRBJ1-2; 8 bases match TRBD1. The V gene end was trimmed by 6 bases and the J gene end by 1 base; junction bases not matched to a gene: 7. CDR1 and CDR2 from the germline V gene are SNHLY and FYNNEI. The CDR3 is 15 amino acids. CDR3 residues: CASRDRAALNYGYTF. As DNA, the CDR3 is TGTGCCAGCAGGGACAGGGCGGCACTTAACTATGGCTACACCTTC.

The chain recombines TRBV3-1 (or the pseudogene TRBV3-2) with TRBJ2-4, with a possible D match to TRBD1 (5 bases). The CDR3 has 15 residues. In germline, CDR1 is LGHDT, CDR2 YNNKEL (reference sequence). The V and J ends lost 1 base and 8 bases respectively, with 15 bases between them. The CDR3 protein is CASSQGGYGRDIQYF. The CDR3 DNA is TGTGCCAGCAGCCAAGGGGGCTACGGCCGAGACATTCAGTACTTC.

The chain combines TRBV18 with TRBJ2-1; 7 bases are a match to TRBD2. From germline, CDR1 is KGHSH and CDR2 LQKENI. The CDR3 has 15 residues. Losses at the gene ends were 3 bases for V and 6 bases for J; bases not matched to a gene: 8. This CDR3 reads CASSPRAGDRNEQFF. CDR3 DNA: TGTGCCAGCTCACCTCGCGCGGGAGATCGCAATGAGCAGTTCTTC.

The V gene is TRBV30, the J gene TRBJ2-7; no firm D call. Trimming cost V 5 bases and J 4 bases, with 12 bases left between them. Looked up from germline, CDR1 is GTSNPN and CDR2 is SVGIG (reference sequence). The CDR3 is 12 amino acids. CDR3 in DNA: TGTGCCTGGTCCCGGAATTGGTACGAGCAGTACTTC. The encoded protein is CAWSRNWYEQYF.

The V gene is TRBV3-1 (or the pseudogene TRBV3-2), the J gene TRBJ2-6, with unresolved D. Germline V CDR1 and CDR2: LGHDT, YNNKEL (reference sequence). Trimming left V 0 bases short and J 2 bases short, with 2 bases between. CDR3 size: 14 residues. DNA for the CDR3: TGTGCCAGCAGCCAAGACGCTGGGGCCAACGTCCTGACTTTC. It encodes CASSQDAGANVLTF.

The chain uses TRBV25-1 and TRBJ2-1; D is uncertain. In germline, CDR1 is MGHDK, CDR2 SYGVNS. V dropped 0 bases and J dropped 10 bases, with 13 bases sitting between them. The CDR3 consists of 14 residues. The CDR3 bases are TGTGCCAGCAGTGAATATGGAAGATTAGGGGAGCAGTTCTTC. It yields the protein CASSEYGRLGEQFF. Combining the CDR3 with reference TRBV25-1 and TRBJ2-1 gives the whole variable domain EADIYQTPRYLVIGTGKKITLECSQTMGHDKMYWYQQDPGMELHLIHYSYGVNSTEKGDLSSESTVSRIRTEHFPLTLESARPSHTSQYLCASSEYGRLGEQFFGPGTRLTVL.

The CDR3 loop is CASSYSTLSGEQFF. CDR3 coding DNA: TGTGCCAGCAGCTACTCCACCCTTTCCGGTGAGCAGTTCTTC. The chain links TRBV7-2 to TRBJ2-1; no clear D. This CDR3 contains 14 residues. CDR1 and CDR2 (germline): SGHTA, FQGNSA. V gave up 4 bases and J gave up 9 bases, with 16 bases separating them.

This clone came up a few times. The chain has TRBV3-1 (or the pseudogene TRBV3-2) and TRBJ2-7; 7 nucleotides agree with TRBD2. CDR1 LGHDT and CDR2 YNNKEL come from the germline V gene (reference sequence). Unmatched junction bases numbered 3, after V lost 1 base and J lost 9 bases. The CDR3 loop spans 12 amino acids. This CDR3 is CASSQGPGGQYF. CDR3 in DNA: TGTGCCAGCAGCCAAGGGCCGGGAGGGCAGTACTTC.

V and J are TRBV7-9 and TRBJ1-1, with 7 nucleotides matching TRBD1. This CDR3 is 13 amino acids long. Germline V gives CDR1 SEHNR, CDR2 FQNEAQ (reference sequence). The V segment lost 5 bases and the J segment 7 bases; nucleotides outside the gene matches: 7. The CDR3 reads CASSTWAGGEAFF. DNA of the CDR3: TGTGCCAGCAGCACCTGGGCAGGGGGTGAAGCTTTCTTT.

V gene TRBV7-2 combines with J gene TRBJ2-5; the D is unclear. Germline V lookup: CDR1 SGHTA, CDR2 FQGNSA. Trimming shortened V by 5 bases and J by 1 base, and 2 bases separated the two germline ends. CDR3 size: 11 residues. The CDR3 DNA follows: TGTGCCAGCAGCGTCCAAGAGACCCAGTACTTC. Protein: CASSVQETQYF.

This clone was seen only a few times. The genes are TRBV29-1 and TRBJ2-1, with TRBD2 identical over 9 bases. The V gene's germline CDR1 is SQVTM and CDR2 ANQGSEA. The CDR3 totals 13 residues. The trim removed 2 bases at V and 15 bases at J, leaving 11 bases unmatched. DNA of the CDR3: TGCAGCGTTGAAAGTTCCTCTAGCGGGACTCCGTTCTTC. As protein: CSVESSSSGTPFF.

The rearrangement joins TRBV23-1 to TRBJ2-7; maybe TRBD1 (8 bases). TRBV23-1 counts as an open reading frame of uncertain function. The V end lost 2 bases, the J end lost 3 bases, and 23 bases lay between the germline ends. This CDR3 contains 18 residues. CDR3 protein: CASSQPLGAGQADYEQYF. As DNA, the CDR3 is TGCGCCAGCAGTCAACCCCTCGGAGCGGGACAGGCGGACTACGAGCAGTACTTC.

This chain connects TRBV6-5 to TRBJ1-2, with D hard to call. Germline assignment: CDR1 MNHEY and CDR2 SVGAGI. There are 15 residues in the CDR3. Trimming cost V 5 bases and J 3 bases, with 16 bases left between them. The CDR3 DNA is TGTGCCAGCAGTAGCGGCGAGGGAGTTCACTATGGCTACACCTTC. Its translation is CASSSGEGVHYGYTF.

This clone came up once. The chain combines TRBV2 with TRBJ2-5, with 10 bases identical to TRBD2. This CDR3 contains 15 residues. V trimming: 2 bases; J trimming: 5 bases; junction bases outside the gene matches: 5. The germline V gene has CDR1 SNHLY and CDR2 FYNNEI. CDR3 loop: CASSELAGVSETQYF. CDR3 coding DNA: TGTGCCAGCAGTGAACTAGCGGGAGTTTCTGAGACCCAGTACTTC.